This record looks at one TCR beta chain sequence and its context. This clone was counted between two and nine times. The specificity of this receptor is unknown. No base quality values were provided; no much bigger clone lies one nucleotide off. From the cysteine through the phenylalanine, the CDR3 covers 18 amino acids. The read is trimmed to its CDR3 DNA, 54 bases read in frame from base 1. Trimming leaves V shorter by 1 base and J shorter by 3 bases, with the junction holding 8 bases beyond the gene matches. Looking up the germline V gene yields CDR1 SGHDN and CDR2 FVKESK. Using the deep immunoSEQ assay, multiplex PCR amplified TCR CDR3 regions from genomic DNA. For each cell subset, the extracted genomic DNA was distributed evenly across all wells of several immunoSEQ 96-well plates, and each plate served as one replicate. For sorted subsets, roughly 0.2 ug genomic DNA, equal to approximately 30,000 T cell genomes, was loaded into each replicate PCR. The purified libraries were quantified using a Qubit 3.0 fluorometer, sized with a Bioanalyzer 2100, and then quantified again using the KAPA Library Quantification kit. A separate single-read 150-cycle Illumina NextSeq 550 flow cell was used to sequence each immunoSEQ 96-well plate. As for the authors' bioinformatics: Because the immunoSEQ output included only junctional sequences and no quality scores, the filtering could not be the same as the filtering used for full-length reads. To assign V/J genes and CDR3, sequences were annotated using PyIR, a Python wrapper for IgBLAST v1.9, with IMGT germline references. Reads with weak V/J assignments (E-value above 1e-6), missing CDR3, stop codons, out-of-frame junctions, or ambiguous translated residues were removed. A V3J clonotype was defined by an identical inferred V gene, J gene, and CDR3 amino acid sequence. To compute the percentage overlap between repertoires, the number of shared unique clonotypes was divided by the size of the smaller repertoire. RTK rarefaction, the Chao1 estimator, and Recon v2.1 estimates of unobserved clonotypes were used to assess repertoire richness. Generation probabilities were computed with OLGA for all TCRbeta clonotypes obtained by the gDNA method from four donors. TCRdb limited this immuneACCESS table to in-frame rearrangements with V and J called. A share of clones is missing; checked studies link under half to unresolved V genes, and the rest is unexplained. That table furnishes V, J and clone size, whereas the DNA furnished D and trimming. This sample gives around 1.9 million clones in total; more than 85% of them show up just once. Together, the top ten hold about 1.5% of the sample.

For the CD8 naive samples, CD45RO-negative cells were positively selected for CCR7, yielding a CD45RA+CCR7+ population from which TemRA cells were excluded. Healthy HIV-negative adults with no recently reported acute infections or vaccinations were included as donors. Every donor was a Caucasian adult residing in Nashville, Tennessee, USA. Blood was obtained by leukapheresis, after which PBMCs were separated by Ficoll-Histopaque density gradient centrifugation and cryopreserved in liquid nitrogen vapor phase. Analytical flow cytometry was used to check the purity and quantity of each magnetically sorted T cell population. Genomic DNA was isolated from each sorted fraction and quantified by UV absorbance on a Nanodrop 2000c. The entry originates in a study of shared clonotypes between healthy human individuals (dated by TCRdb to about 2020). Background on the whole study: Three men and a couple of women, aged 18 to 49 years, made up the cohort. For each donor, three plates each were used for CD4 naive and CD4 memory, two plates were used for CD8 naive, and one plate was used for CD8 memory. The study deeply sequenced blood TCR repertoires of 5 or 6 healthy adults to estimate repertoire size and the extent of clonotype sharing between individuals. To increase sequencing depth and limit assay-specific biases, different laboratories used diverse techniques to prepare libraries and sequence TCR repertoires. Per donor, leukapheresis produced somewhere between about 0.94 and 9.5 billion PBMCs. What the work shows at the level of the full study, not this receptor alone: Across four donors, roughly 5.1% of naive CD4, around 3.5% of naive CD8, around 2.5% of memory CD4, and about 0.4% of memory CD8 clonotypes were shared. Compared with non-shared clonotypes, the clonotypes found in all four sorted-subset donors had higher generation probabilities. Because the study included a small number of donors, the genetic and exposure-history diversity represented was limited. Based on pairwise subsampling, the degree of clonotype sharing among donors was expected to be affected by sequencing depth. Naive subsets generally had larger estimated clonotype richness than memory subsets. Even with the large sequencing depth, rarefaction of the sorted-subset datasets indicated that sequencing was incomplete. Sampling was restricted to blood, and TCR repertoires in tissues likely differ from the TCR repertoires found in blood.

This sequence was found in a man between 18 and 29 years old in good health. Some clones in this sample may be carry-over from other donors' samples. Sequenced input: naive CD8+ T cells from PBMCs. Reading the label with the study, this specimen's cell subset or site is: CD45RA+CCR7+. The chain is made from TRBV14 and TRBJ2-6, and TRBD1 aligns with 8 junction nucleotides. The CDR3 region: CASSQGAGGKNGANVLTF. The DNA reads TGTGCCAGCAGCCAAGGAGCAGGGGGCAAAAATGGGGCCAACGTCCTGACTTTC.